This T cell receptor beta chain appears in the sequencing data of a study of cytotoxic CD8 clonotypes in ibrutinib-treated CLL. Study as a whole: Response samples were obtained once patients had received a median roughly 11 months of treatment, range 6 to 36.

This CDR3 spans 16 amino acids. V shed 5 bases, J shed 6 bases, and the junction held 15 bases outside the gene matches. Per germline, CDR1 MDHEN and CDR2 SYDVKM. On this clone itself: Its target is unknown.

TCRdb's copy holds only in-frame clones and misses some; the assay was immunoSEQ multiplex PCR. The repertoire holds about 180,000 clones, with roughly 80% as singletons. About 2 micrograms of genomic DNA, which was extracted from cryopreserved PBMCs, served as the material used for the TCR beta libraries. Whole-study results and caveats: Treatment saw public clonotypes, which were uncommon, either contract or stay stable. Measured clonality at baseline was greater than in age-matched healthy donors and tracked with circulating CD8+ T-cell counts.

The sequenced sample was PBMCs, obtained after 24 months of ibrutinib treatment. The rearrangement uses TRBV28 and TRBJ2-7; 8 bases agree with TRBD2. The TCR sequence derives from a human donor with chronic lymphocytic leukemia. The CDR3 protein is CASSPRPLAGTLEQYF. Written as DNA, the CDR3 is TGTGCCAGCAGTCCCCGTCCCCTAGCGGGTACCCTCGAGCAGTACTTC.